This TCR beta chain is from a study of human T cells and chemical hapten exposure. Individual cDNA molecules each carried unique molecular identifiers attached by the library. One entry per CDR3 protein, called by TCRdb with MiXCR from the RACE reads. The sample lists about 120,000 distinct CDR3 sequences, about an eighth occurring once. Study outcomes and limitations: Because they had alopecia, donors may respond immunologically unlike healthy people.

The CDR3 runs 13 residues. Per germline, CDR1 LNHDA and CDR2 SQIVND (reference sequence). This clonotype was seen repeatedly, ten times or more. The antigen remains undetermined. Time point: patch test 1, 2 weeks after DPC sensitization. Stated treatment: therapeutic diphenylcyclopropenone sensitization with weekly scalp DPC. This rearrangement joins TRBV19 to TRBJ2-3; D is perhaps TRBD1 or TRBD2 (5 bases each). The receptor was isolated from a woman aged 45-59 years with alopecia areata. Some clones in this sample may be carry-over from other donors' samples. The starting material was whole blood, obtained in connection with sensitization to the hapten diphenylcyclopropenone (DPC). CDR3 sequence (DNA): TGTGCTACGGGGACCAGGGCCCCAGATACGCAGTATTTT. Its translation: CATGTRAPDTQYF.